This note documents a single T cell receptor beta chain sequence. The ends lost 5 bases at V and 6 bases at J; junction bases unmatched: 7. CDR3 length: 14 amino acids. The germline V gene encodes CDR1 SNHLY and CDR2 FYNNEI. The record originates from a study of T cell changes during pregnancy in multiple sclerosis. Using immunoSEQ multiplex PCR, the repertoire was profiled, and TCRdb retains in-frame clones only, with some absent. The sample lists over 85,000 clones, around 91% seen once, with around 1.7% in the top ten. This TCR was sampled from a female donor in good health, enrolled as a control in a pregnancy study. The sample here was peripheral blood, taken after pregnancy. The chain has TRBV2 and TRBJ2-1; 7 nucleotides align to TRBD1. CDR3 bases: TGTGCCAGCAGTCGACAGGGTGGAGGCAATGAGCAGTTCTTC. Amino acid sequence: CASSRQGGGNEQFF. The full variable domain, rest sourced from reference TRBV2 and TRBJ2-1, is EPEVTQTPSHQVTQMGQEVILRCVPISNHLYFYWYRQILGQKVEFLVSFYNNEISEKSEIFDDQFSVERPDGSNFTLKIRSTKLEDSAMYFCASSRQGGGNEQFFGPGTRLTVL.